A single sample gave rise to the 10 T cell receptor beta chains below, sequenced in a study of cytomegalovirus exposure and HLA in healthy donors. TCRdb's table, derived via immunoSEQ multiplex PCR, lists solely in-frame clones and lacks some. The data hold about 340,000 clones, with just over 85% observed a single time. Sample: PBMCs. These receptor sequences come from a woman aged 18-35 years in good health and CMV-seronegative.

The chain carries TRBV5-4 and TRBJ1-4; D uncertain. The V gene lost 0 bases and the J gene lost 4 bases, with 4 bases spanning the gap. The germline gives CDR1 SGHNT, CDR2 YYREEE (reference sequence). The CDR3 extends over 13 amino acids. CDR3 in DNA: TGTGCCAGCAGCTTGGACAGTAATGAAAAACTGTTTTTT. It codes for CASSLDSNEKLFF.

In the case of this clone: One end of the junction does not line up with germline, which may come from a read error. CDR3 DNA: TGTGCCAGCTCACCAACCAGCCGACCACAGGGCGCGGAACTTAGCTTC. It specifies CASSPTSRPQGAELSF. The chain uses TRBV18 and TRBJ2-7; D perhaps matches TRBD1 (6 bases). The CDR3 totals 16 residues. Germline CDR1 KGHSH, CDR2 LQKENI.

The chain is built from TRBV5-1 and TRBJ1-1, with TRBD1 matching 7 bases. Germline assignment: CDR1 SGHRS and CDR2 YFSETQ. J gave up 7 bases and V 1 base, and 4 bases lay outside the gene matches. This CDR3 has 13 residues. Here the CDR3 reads CASSLWTGDEAFF. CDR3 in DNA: TGCGCCAGCAGCTTGTGGACAGGAGATGAAGCTTTCTTT.

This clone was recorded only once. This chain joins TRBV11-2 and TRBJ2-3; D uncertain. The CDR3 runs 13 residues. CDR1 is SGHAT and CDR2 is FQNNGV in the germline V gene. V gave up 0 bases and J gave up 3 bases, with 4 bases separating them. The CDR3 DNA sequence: TGTGCCAGCAGCTTAGATCGGACAGATACGCAGTATTTT. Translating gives CASSLDRTDTQYF.

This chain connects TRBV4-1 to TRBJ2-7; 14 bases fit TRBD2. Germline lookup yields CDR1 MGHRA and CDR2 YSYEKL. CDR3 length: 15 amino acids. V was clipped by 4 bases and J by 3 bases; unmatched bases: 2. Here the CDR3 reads CASSLGTSGSYEQYF. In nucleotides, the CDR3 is TGCGCCAGCAGCCTAGGGACTAGCGGGAGCTACGAGCAGTACTTC.

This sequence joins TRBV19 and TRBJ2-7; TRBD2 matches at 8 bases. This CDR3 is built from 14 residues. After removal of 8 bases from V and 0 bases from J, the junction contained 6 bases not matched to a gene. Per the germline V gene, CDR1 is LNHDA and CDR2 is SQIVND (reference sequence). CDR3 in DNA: TGTGCCAGTCGAACTAGCGGAAGCTCCTACGAGCAGTACTTC. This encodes CASRTSGSSYEQYF. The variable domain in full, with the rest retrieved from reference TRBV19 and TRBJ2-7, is DGGITQSPKYLFRKEGQNVTLSCEQNLNHDAMYWYRQDPGQGLRLIYYSQIVNDFQKGDIAEGYSVSREKKESFPLTVTSAQKNPTAFYLCASRTSGSSYEQYFGPGTRLTVT.

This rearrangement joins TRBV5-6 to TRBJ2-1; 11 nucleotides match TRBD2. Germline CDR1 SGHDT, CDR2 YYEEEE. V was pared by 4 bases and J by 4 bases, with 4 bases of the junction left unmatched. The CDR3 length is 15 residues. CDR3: CASSEVAGGYNEQFF. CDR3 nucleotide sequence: TGTGCCAGCAGCGAAGTAGCGGGAGGGTACAATGAGCAGTTCTTC. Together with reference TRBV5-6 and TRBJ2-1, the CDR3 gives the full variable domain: DAGVTQSPTHLIKTRGQQVTLRCSPKSGHDTVSWYQQALGQGPQFIFQYYEEEERQRGNFPDRFSGHQFPNYSSELNVNALLLGDSALYLCASSEVAGGYNEQFFGPGTRLTVL.

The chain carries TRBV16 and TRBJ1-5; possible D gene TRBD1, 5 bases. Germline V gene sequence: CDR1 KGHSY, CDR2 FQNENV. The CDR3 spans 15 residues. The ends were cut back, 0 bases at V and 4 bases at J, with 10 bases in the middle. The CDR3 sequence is CASSQSSGENQPQHF. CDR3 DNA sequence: TGTGCCAGCAGCCAATCGTCGGGGGAAAATCAGCCCCAGCATTTT.

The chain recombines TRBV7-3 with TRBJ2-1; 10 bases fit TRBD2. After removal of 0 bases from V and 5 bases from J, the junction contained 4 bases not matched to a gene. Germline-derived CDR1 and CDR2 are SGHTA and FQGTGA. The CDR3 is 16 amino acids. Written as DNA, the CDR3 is TGTGCCAGCAGCTTAACGCCGGGACTAGCGCACAATGAGCAGTTCTTC. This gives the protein CASSLTPGLAHNEQFF.

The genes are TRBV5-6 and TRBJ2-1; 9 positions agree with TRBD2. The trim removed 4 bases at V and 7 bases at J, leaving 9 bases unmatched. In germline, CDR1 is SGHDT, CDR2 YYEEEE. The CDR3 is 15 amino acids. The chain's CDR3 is CASSLSGLARNEQFF. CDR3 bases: TGTGCCAGCAGCCTGTCGGGACTAGCAAGGAATGAGCAGTTCTTC. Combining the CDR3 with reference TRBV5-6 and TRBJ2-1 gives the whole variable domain DAGVTQSPTHLIKTRGQQVTLRCSPKSGHDTVSWYQQALGQGPQFIFQYYEEEERQRGNFPDRFSGHQFPNYSSELNVNALLLGDSALYLCASSLSGLARNEQFFGPGTRLTVL.